Each of the 2 T cell receptor beta chains below was sequenced from the same sample in a study of T cells after posttransplantation cyclophosphamide. Profiled with immunoSEQ multiplex PCR; TCRdb holds only in-frame clones, not every one. Reported are 6,500 to 7,000 clones, none seen only once; the ten largest carry roughly 5.2%. A marrow graft followed busulfan-fludarabine conditioning, with cyclophosphamide on days +3 and +4. Sequenced material: PBMCs, taken after an allogeneic stem cell transplant with post-transplant cyclophosphamide. These receptors originate from a male patient aged 30 to 39 who received an allogeneic stem cell transplant from an unrelated donor, was CMV-positive, and had acute and chronic GVHD. The graft donor may have contributed some T cells.

CDR3 nucleotide sequence: TGTGCCTGGAGTGTCGGACTAGCGGGAGGCGCGACCCAGTACTTC. It translates to CAWSVGLAGGATQYF. The chain carries TRBV30 and TRBJ2-5, with 14 positions matching TRBD2. Unmatched junction bases numbered 4, after V lost 0 bases and J lost 7 bases. Germline CDR1 is GTSNPN and CDR2 is SVGIG (reference sequence). The CDR3 is 15 residues long.

This clone is labeled medium-sized (0.01 to 0.1%). The chain couples TRBV19 to TRBJ1-1; no reliable D call. V was cut by 5 bases and J by 3 bases, with 13 bases left in between. Germline CDR1 LNHDA, CDR2 SQIVND (reference sequence). The CDR3 extends over 14 amino acids. The CDR3 loop is CASSVGRRDTEAFF. Here the CDR3 DNA reads TGTGCCAGTAGTGTCGGGAGGCGGGACACTGAAGCTTTCTTT.